Sequencing of this TCR beta chain was carried out in a study of blood T cell repertoires in COVID-19. Study as a whole: Whether acute or convalescent, the COVID-19 samples came from the United States, Italy and Spain. Sources were T cells, B-cell-depleted T cells, or PBMCs; the material itself was cDNA or gDNA.

Under the authors' procedure: Amplifying reference gene primers gave estimates of nucleated cell counts. Assay used: immunoSEQ multiplex PCR; TCRdb lists only in-frame clones, some missing. V and J calls and clone size are as listed in that table; D and trimming were resolved from the DNA. The data show about 120,000 clones, around 85% seen once. The J segment lost 7 bases and the V segment lost 5 bases, leaving 6 bases of the junction unmatched. This CDR3 spans 15 amino acids. In germline, CDR1 is LNHDA, CDR2 SQIVND (reference sequence). Sequenced: peripheral blood. The chain recombines TRBV19 with TRBJ1-6; 9 nucleotides align to TRBD1. This TCR came from a human donor in a cohort sampled during active COVID-19. CDR3 protein: CASSVNRGLNSPLHF. DNA for the CDR3: TGTGCCAGTAGTGTTAACAGGGGGCTGAATTCACCCCTCCACTTT.